A single sample is the source of the 30 T cell receptor beta chains below, sequenced in a study of shared clonotypes between healthy human individuals. Assay used: immunoSEQ multiplex PCR; TCRdb lists only in-frame clones, some missing. This sample yields around 320,000 clones, of which around 90% are seen a single time; 15% to 20% belongs to the top ten. Sequencing input: memory CD8+ T cells sorted from blood. Regarding subset: CD45RO+ cells pooled with CCR7-negative TemRA cells. Receptors were obtained from a young man in good health.

The chain recombines TRBV7-3 with TRBJ2-2; D is possibly TRBD1 (6 bases). Trimming pared 1 base from V and 1 base from J, leaving 10 bases between. The CDR3 runs to 16 residues. Germline V gene data show CDR1 as SGHTA and CDR2 as FQGTGA. The CDR3 nucleotides read TGTGCCAGCAGCTTAAAGGCAGGGGTGAACACCGGGGAGCTGTTTTTT. It translates to CASSLKAGVNTGELFF.

The chain recombines TRBV5-6 with TRBJ2-2, with 10 bases that match TRBD1. Trimming removed 2 bases from V and 7 bases from J; junction bases left unmatched: 8. CDR3 size: 16 residues. Germline values: CDR1 SGHDT, CDR2 YYEEEE. The CDR3 loop reads CASSLRTGGRLGELFF. CDR3 nucleotides: TGTGCCAGCAGCTTACGGACAGGGGGAAGGCTCGGGGAGCTGTTTTTT.

V and J are TRBV29-1 and TRBJ2-2; D gene uncertain. The CDR3 is 12 residues long. V was shortened by 7 bases and J by 5 bases, with 11 bases between the two germline ends. CDR1 is SQVTM, CDR2 ANQGSEA, per germline. Written as DNA, the CDR3 is TGCAGCGCCATGGATCAAACCGGGGAGCTGTTTTTT. Protein: CSAMDQTGELFF.

As DNA, the CDR3 is TGTGCCAGCAGCTTAAGTGGGCATGGATCACTCTACGAGCAGTACTTC. Encoded protein: CASSLSGHGSLYEQYF. This rearrangement joins TRBV11-2 to TRBJ2-7; no definite D call. With 2 bases removed from V and 3 bases from J, the gap between germline ends came to 17 bases. Germline V gives CDR1 SGHAT, CDR2 FQNNGV. The CDR3 totals 16 residues.

This chain links TRBV5-1 with TRBJ1-2; D possibly corresponds to TRBD1 (5 bases). CDR3 length equals 13 residues. Trimming left V 0 bases short and J 12 bases short, with 15 bases between. Germline V gene lookup returns CDR1 SGHRS and CDR2 YFSETQ. CDR3 region: CASSLGTGTGHTF. CDR3 DNA sequence: TGCGCCAGCAGCTTGGGGACCGGGACCGGCCACACCTTC.

The J gene is TRBJ2-7, the V gene TRBV5-1; 13 positions match TRBD2. This CDR3 is 16 amino acids long. Germline values: CDR1 SGHRS, CDR2 YFSETQ. V was pared by 0 bases and J by 3 bases, with 3 bases of the junction left unmatched. CDR3 DNA sequence: TGCGCCAGCAGCTTGGGGACTAGCGGGGGAGGCTACGAGCAGTACTTC. As protein: CASSLGTSGGGYEQYF.

The chain is built from TRBV7-9 and TRBJ1-2; maybe TRBD1 (6 bases). Germline CDR1 reads SEHNR; CDR2 reads FQNEAQ (reference sequence). V shed 0 bases and J shed 3 bases, with 8 bases lying between them. This CDR3 contains 14 residues. The CDR3 loop reads CASSLAGAYYGYTF. DNA for the CDR3: TGTGCCAGCAGCTTAGCGGGGGCGTACTATGGCTACACCTTC.

The chain uses TRBV28 and TRBJ2-7; 12 bases match TRBD1. Germline V CDR1 and CDR2: MDHEN, SYDVKM. The V gene end was trimmed by 7 bases and the J gene end by 7 bases; junction bases not matched to a gene: 5. The CDR3 length is 13 residues. Here the CDR3 reads CASKGTGGEEQYF. In DNA form, the CDR3 reads TGTGCCAGCAAGGGGACAGGGGGCGAAGAGCAGTACTTC.

The chain couples TRBV11-1 to TRBJ2-5, with D tentatively TRBD1 (6 bases). The CDR3 is 15 residues long. CDR1 and CDR2 (germline): SGHAT, FQDESV (reference sequence). Deletions cut 5 bases from V and 5 bases from J, with 18 bases between. CDR3 sequence (DNA): TGTGCCAGCAGCCCCCAGTACAGGGTGGTCGAGACCCAGTACTTC. Protein sequence: CASSPQYRVVETQYF.

V and J are TRBV4-1 and TRBJ2-1; D could derive from TRBD1 or TRBD2 (5 bases each). Germline loops: CDR1 MGHRA, CDR2 YSYEKL. This CDR3 contains 16 residues. Trimming stripped 3 bases from V and 9 bases from J, with 21 bases between. CDR3 bases: TGCGCCAGCAGCCACCGGACATCGGATATACGGGGTGAGCAGTTCTTC. Its translation is CASSHRTSDIRGEQFF.

This chain links TRBV11-2 with TRBJ1-1; no definite D call. This CDR3 comprises 12 residues. CDR1 and CDR2 (germline): SGHAT, FQNNGV. Trimming cost V 5 bases and J 3 bases, with 7 bases left between them. CDR3 loop: CASSQPYTEAFF. In DNA, the CDR3 is TGTGCCAGCAGCCAACCGTACACTGAAGCTTTCTTT.

This clone was detected only a few times. The chain's CDR3 is CASSIPQGIRMDQPQHF. The CDR3, as DNA: TGTGCCAGTAGTATTCCACAGGGGATACGGATGGATCAGCCCCAGCATTTT. V is TRBV19 and J is TRBJ1-5, with TRBD1 identical over 7 bases. This CDR3 is 17 amino acids long. Germline V gene lookup returns CDR1 LNHDA and CDR2 SQIVND (reference sequence). V trimming: 3 bases; J trimming: 5 bases; junction bases outside the gene matches: 13.

The chain has TRBV5-4 and TRBJ2-7; 7 bases agree with TRBD1. V lost 0 bases, J lost 5 bases, and 8 bases stayed unmatched. Germline V gene data show CDR1 as SGHNT and CDR2 as YYREEE (reference sequence). This CDR3 comprises 15 residues. The CDR3 DNA sequence: TGTGCCAGCAGCTTGGGACAGGGAAATGTCCACGAGCAGTACTTC. It is translated as CASSLGQGNVHEQYF.

The chain couples TRBV5-6 to TRBJ2-5; D possibly matches TRBD1 or TRBD2 (5 bases each). Between the trimmed V and J ends, which lost 3 bases and 2 bases, there was a span of 8 bases. The CDR3 covers 13 residues. The V gene's germline CDR1 is SGHDT and CDR2 YYEEEE. The CDR3 is CASSWGSQETQYF. The CDR3 DNA reads TGTGCCAGCAGCTGGGGGTCGCAAGAGACCCAGTACTTC.

This sequence joins TRBV1 and TRBJ2-3. TRBV1 is a pseudogene. The CDR3 extends over 18 amino acids. The CDR3 sequence is CTSSRDTEASASTDTQYF. The CDR3 DNA sequence: TGCACCAGCAGCCGGGACACGGAGGCTAGCGCTAGCACAGATACGCAGTATTTT.

The chain is built from TRBV2 and TRBJ1-6, with D possibly matching TRBD1 (5 bases). CDR1 and CDR2 from the germline V gene are SNHLY and FYNNEI. The CDR3 runs to 14 residues. V lost 3 bases to trimming and J lost 8 bases, with 11 bases between them. The CDR3 here is CASSDEGRDSPLHF. CDR3 DNA: TGTGCCAGCAGTGATGAGGGACGTGATTCACCCCTCCACTTT.

The gene calls are TRBV11-2 and TRBJ2-7, with D unclear. CDR1 and CDR2 (germline): SGHAT, FQNNGV. The germline V and J ends were trimmed by 3 bases and 0 bases, with 6 bases remaining between them. The CDR3 has 13 amino acids. The chain's CDR3 is CASSFYSSYEQYF. CDR3 bases: TGTGCCAGCAGCTTCTACAGCTCCTACGAGCAGTACTTC.

The chain recombines TRBV21-1 with TRBJ1-1. TRBV21-1 counts as a pseudogene. The CDR3 has 22 amino acids. CDR3: CASSKVLEVRVRDWWVCTEAFF. The DNA of the CDR3 is TGTGCCAGCAGCAAAGTCCTCGAAGTAAGGGTAAGGGACTGGTGGGTGTGTACTGAAGCTTTCTTT.

This chain links TRBV27 with TRBJ1-2; D not resolved. V lost 0 bases and J 3 bases, leaving 8 bases between the germline ends. CDR1 and CDR2 (germline): MNHEY, SMNVEV (reference sequence). The CDR3 is 14 residues long. The CDR3 nucleotides are TGTGCCAGCAGTTTATCTAACGGATACTATGGCTACACCTTC. It encodes CASSLSNGYYGYTF.

The chain combines TRBV5-4 with TRBJ2-2, with 7 positions matching TRBD2. Per the germline V gene, CDR1 is SGHNT and CDR2 is YYREEE (reference sequence). V gave up 4 bases and J gave up 0 bases; unmatched junction bases: 3. This CDR3 is 15 amino acids long. The CDR3 DNA follows: TGTGCCAGCAGCACTAGCGCCTCGAACACCGGGGAGCTGTTTTTT. Translation: CASSTSASNTGELFF.

With regard to this clone: A much larger clone lies a single base off, so this may be a read error. The chain has TRBV6-5 and TRBJ2-7, with no clear D. Per germline, CDR1 MNHEY and CDR2 SVGAGI. The CDR3 runs 13 residues. V was shortened by 4 bases and J by 3 bases, with 10 bases between the two germline ends. CDR3 sequence (DNA): TGTGCCAGCAGTTGCTCTCAACACTACGAGCAGTACTTC. This codes for CASSCSQHYEQYF.

This chain joins TRBV19 and TRBJ2-7, with 11 bases lining up with TRBD2. With V trimmed by 5 bases and J by 2 bases, 8 bases remained unmatched. The CDR3 consists of 16 residues. Looked up from germline, CDR1 is LNHDA and CDR2 is SQIVND (reference sequence). The DNA of the CDR3 is TGTGCCAGTAGTCCGCAACTAGCGGGAGAGACCTACGAGCAGTACTTC. Translating it yields CASSPQLAGETYEQYF.

The gene calls are TRBV6-6 and TRBJ1-2; D is possibly TRBD1 (6 bases). V gave up 5 bases and J gave up 6 bases, with 16 bases separating them. Germline CDR1 MNHNY, CDR2 SVGAGI (reference sequence). The CDR3 spans 14 residues. The CDR3 DNA sequence: TGTGCCAGCAGTACACCCACAGGGTTCGATGGCTACACCTTC. Translation: CASSTPTGFDGYTF.

Only one count was recorded for this clone. The chain has TRBV4-3 and TRBJ2-7; possibly TRBD2 for D (6 bases). The V gene's germline CDR1 is LGHNA and CDR2 YSLEER. V lost 3 bases and J 3 bases, leaving 18 bases between the germline ends. This CDR3 is built from 16 residues. The chain's CDR3 is CASSQGQGGSLYEQYF. The CDR3 region has the DNA TGCGCCAGCAGCCAGGGCCAGGGAGGATCCCTCTACGAGCAGTACTTC.

The J gene is TRBJ2-7, the V gene TRBV4-3; TRBD1 might be the D (5 bases). This CDR3 spans 15 amino acids. Trimming removed 1 base from V and 2 bases from J, with 12 bases in between. Germline V gene lookup returns CDR1 LGHNA and CDR2 YSLEER. Here the CDR3 DNA reads TGCGCCAGCAGCCAAGCCCAGGGTTACGCCTACGAGCAGTACTTC. This encodes CASSQAQGYAYEQYF.

The gene calls are TRBV13 and TRBJ1-2; 7 bases agree with TRBD1. CDR3 length equals 14 residues. CDR1 and CDR2 (germline): PRHDT, FYEKMQ (reference sequence). Germline trimming cut 5 bases from V and 4 bases from J; bases unmatched to any gene: 7. The CDR3 sequence: CASSTLTGTYGYTF. The CDR3 coding sequence is TGTGCCAGCAGCACCTTGACAGGGACCTATGGCTACACCTTC.

A single count supports this clone. The chain combines TRBV7-2 with TRBJ2-5; D is uncertain. The DNA end is a closer match to TRBJ2-7, so the J assignment may be wrong. The CDR3 is made up of 12 amino acids. CDR1 and CDR2 from the germline V gene are SGHTA and FQGNSA. CDR3 residues: CASSFSDVEQYF. The CDR3 nucleotides read TGTGCCAGCAGCTTTTCGGACGTCGAGCAGTACTTC.

The rearrangement links TRBV14 to TRBJ2-7; 9 bases fit TRBD2. Germline assignment: CDR1 SGHDN and CDR2 FVKESK. Losses at the gene ends were 4 bases for V and 0 bases for J; bases not matched to a gene: 16. The CDR3 runs to 19 residues. The CDR3 DNA reads as TGTGCCAGCAGCCGGTGGGTAGCGGGAGTTGAATCCCGCTCCTACGAGCAGTACTTC. Protein sequence: CASSRWVAGVESRSYEQYF.

The rearrangement joins TRBV5-6 to TRBJ2-3; 11 bases are shared with TRBD2. V trimming: 5 bases; J trimming: 5 bases; junction bases outside the gene matches: 7. CDR1 is SGHDT, CDR2 YYEEEE, per germline. This CDR3 region has 15 residues. The CDR3 DNA sequence: TGTGCCAGCAGTTACGGACTAGCGGGCATAGATACGCAGTATTTT. Translation gives CASSYGLAGIDTQYF. The variable domain in full, with the rest retrieved from reference TRBV5-6 and TRBJ2-3, is DAGVTQSPTHLIKTRGQQVTLRCSPKSGHDTVSWYQQALGQGPQFIFQYYEEEERQRGNFPDRFSGHQFPNYSSELNVNALLLGDSALYLCASSYGLAGIDTQYFGPGTRLTVL.

The CDR3 bases are TGTGCCAGCAGCCCCCATGAGAGCACCGGGGAGCTGTTTTTT. It specifies CASSPHESTGELFF. This chain connects TRBV7-9 to TRBJ2-2, with D unresolved. The CDR3 is 14 residues long. V was shortened by 5 bases and J by 4 bases, with 11 bases between the two germline ends. Germline CDR1 is SEHNR and CDR2 is FQNEAQ (reference sequence).